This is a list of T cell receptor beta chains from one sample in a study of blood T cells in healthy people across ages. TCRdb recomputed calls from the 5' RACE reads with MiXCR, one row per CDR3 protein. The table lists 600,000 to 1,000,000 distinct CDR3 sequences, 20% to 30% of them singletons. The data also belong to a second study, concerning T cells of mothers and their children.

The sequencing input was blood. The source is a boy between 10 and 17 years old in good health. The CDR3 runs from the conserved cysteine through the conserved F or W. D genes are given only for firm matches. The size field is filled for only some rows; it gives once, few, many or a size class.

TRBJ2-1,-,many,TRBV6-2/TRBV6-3,CASRTYNEQFF,TGTGCCAGCAGGACCTACAATGAGCAGTTCTTC
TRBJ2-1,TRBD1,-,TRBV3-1,CASSQRDRGYNEQFF,TGTGCCAGCAGCCAACGTGACAGGGGATACAATGAGCAGTTCTTC
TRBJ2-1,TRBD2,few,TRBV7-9,CASSLGGKSGRAYNEQFF,TGTGCCAGCAGCTTGGGGGGGAAAAGCGGGAGGGCCTACAATGAGCAGTTCTTC
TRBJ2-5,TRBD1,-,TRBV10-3,CAISDPGQGLETQYF,TGTGCCATCAGTGACCCGGGACAGGGGCTAGAGACCCAGTACTTC
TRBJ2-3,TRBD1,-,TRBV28,CASSRTGSDAQYF,TGTGCCAGCAGTCGGACAGGGAGCGATGCGCAGTATTTT
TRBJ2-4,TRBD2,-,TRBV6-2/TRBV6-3,CASSSILAVAKNIQYF,TGTGCCAGCAGTTCAATCCTAGCGGTAGCCAAAAACATTCAGTACTTC
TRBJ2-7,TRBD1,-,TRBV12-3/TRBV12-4,CASSPTGVPSYEQYF,TGTGCCAGCAGTCCTACAGGGGTCCCCTCCTACGAGCAGTACTTC
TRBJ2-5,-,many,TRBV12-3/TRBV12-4,CASSEIEETQYF,TGTGCCAGCAGCGAGATAGAAGAGACCCAGTACTTC
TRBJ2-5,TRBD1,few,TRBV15,CATSGWTGLQETQYF,TGTGCCACCAGCGGGTGGACAGGGCTACAGGAGACCCAGTACTTC
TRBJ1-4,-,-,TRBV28,CASSQLGSSDEKLFF,TGTGCCAGCAGTCAGTTAGGGAGCTCAGATGAAAAACTGTTTTTT
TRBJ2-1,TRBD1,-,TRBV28,CASSSGTARSYNEQFF,TGTGCCAGCAGTTCGGGGACAGCGCGTTCCTACAATGAGCAGTTCTTC
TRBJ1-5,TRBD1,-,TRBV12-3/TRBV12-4,CASSLGTGVQPQHF,TGTGCCAGCAGTTTGGGTACAGGGGTTCAGCCCCAGCATTTT
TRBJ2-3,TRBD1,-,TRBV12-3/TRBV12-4,CASSVGQVSDTQYF,TGTGCCAGCAGTGTGGGACAGGTGTCAGATACGCAGTATTTT
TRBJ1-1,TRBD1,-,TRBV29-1,CSARGLDTEAFF,TGCAGCGCTAGGGGGCTGGACACTGAAGCTTTCTTT
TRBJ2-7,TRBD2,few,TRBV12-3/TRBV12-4,CASSPSGTSYEQYF,TGTGCCAGCAGTCCCTCCGGGACTAGCTACGAGCAGTACTTC
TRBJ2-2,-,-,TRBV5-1,CASSWLTRDNTGELFF,TGCGCCAGCAGCTGGCTAACCCGGGACAACACCGGGGAGCTGTTTTTT
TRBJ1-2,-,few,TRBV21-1,CASSKEKMIRHGYTF,TGTGCCAGCAGCAAAGAGAAAATGATAAGGCACGGCTACACCTTC
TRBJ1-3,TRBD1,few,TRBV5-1,CASSPRTGSGNTIYF,TGCGCCAGCAGCCCTCGGACAGGCTCCGGAAACACCATATATTTT
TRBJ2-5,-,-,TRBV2,CASRGASRETQYF,TGTGCCAGCAGAGGGGCCTCGAGAGAGACCCAGTACTTC
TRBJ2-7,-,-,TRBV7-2,CASSSLYGSEGSEQYF,TGCGCCAGCAGCTCCTTGTATGGCTCCGAGGGGAGCGAGCAGTACTTC